The clone carrying this T cell receptor (beta chain) was recorded a few times. No antigen is known for it. The source material, RNA transcripts, was used to amplify TCR beta CDR3 regions. A set of HTBI primers served as the primers for a first-round RT-PCR of the TCR CDR3. MiXCR was run by TCRdb on the multiplex PCR reads, yielding one entry per CDR3 protein. The table shows 500,000 to 550,000 distinct CDR3 sequences, with less than 25% occurring only once. Reasons for excluding patients were uncontrolled infection, other autoimmune disease, pregnancy or lactation. The sample originates from a study of T cells in Graves' hyperthyroidism and ophthalmopathy. Findings of the study overall: With a median lead of around 6.7 months before onset, the model predicted ophthalmopathy. Most thyroid-expanded clonotypes above 0.001 were also found in blood.

The clonotype comes from a man aged 18 to 30 with Graves' hyperthyroidism. The sample taken for sequencing was blood.

The CDR3 region has the DNA TGCGCCAGCAGCACCTTGGGCCGATTCCAAGAGACCCAGTACTTC. Translation: CASSTLGRFQETQYF. The chain is built from TRBV5-1 and TRBJ2-5; D call uncertain. Germline CDR1 SGHRS, CDR2 YFSETQ. Trimming left V 4 bases short and J 1 base short, with 14 bases between. CDR3 length: 15 amino acids.